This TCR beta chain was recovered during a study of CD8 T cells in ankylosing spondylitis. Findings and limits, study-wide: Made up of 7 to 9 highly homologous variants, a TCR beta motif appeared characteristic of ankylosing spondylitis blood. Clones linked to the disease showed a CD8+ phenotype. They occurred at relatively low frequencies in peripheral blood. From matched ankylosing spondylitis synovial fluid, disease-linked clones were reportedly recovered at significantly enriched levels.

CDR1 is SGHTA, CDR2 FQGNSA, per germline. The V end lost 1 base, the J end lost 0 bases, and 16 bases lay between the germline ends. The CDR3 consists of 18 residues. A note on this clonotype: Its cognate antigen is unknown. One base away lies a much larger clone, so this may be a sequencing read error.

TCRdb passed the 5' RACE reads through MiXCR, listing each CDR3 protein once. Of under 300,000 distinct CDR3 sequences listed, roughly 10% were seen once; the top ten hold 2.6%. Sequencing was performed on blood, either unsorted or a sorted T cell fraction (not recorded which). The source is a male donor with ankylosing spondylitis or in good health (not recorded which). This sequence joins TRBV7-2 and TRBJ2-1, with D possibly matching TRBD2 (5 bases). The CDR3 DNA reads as TGTGCCAGCAGCTTAGGGCGGGCCCGCCTGAGCTCCTACAATGAGCAGTTCTTC. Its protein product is CASSLGRARLSSYNEQFF.